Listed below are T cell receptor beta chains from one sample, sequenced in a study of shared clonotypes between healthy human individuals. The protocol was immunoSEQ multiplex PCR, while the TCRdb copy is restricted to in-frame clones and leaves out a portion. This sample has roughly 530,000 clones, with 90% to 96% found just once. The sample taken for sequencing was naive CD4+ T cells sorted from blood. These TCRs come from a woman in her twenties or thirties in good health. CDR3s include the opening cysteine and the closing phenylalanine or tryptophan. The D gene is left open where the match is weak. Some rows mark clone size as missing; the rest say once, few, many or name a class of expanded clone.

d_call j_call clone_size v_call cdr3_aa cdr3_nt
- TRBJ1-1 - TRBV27 CASSQNAEAFF TGTGCCAGCAGTCAGAACGCTGAAGCTTTCTTT
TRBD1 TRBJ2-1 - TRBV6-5 CASARQGYNEQFF TGTGCCAGCGCCAGACAGGGATACAATGAGCAGTTCTTC
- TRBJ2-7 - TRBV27 CASSFSGYEQYF TGTGCCAGCAGTTTTAGCGGATACGAGCAGTACTTC
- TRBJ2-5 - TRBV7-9 CASSPRGTETQYF TGTGCCAGCAGCCCCCGGGGGACAGAGACCCAGTACTTC
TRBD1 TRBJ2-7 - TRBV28 CASRPTGAPSIDEQYF TGTGCCAGCAGACCCACAGGGGCCCCGTCGATTGACGAGCAGTACTTC
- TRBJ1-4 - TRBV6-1 CASSGTPEKLFF TGTGCCAGCAGCGGGACACCTGAAAAACTGTTTTTT
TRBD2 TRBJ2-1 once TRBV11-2 CASSRQGGLAGTYNEQFF TGTGCCAGCAGTCGACAGGGGGGACTAGCGGGGACCTACAATGAGCAGTTCTTC
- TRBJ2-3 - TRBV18 CASSPRTVRLSTDTQYF TGTGCCAGCTCACCACGAACCGTCAGGCTAAGCACAGATACGCAGTATTTT
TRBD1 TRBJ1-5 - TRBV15 CATSRDGAGGQPQHF TGTGCCACCAGCAGAGATGGGGCAGGGGGGCAGCCCCAGCATTTT
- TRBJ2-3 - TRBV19 CASSTLQDPDTQYF TGTGCCAGTAGTACGCTACAGGATCCAGATACGCAGTATTTT
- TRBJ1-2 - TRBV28 CAIHLRGYGYTF TGTGCCATCCACCTCCGGGGGTATGGCTACACCTTC
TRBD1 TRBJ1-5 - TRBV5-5 CASSFRTGGNQPQHF TGTGCCAGCAGCTTTAGGACAGGGGGCAATCAGCCCCAGCATTTT
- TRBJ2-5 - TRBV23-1 CASSNDREGQETQYF TGCGCCAGCAGTAACGACAGGGAGGGGCAAGAGACCCAGTACTTC
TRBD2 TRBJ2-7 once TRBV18 CASSITGTSDYEQYF TGTGCCAGCTCGATTACCGGGACTAGCGACTACGAGCAGTACTTC
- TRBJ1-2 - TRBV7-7 CASSDGRIPYGYTF TGTGCCAGCAGTGATGGACGGATCCCTTATGGCTACACCTTC
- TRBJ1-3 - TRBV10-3 CAISESDGWGNTIYF TGTGCCATCAGTGAGTCGGATGGGTGGGGCAACACCATATATTTT
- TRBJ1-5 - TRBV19 CASSIRAVNQPQHF TGTGCCAGTAGTATCCGGGCCGTCAATCAGCCCCAGCATTTT
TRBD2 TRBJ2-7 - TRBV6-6 CASSYPTSGRYEQYF TGTGCCAGCAGTTACCCAACTAGCGGGAGGTACGAGCAGTACTTC